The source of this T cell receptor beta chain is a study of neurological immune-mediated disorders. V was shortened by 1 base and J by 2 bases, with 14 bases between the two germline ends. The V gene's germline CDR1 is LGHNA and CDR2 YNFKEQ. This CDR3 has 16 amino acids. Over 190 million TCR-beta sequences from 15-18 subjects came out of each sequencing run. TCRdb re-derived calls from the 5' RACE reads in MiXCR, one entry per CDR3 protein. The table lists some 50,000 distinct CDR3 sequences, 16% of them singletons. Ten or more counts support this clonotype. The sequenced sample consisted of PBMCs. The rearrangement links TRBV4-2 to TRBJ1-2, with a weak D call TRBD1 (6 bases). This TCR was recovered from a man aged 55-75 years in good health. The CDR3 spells CASSQVLSQGNYGYTF. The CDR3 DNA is TGTGCCAGCAGCCAAGTTTTATCACAGGGCAACTATGGCTACACCTTC.